Below, one TCR beta chain is given with its context. Its antigen is currently unknown. This CDR3 is built from 13 residues. V lost 3 bases and J lost 4, with 9 bases in between. CDR1 is LNHDA, CDR2 SQIVND, per germline (reference sequence). Naive CD8 cells were CD45RO-negative, positively selected for CCR7, excluding terminally differentiated effector memory CD45RA+ cells. The assay was carried out at the deep level. Profiling relied on immunoSEQ multiplex PCR, and the TCRdb table lists in-frame clones only, not all of them. The data contain about 590,000 clones, just under 97% of them singletons. The sample comes from a study of shared clonotypes between healthy human individuals. Regarding the study as a whole: Sequencing depth was expected to influence donor clonotype sharing. Tissue TCR repertoires likely differ from these blood-only repertoires. Researchers found naive subsets generally carried larger estimated richness than memory subsets.

This chain connects TRBV19 to TRBJ1-1; TRBD1 might be the D (5 bases). The TCR sequence derives from a woman aged 25-40 years in good health. The specimen sequenced was naive CD8+ T cells sorted from blood. CDR3 sequence: CASSIGDRTEAFF. CDR3 bases: TGTGCCAGTAGTATCGGGGACCGCACTGAAGCTTTCTTT.